The T cell receptor beta chain described here comes from a study of memory CD4+ T cells and cytomegalovirus serostatus. Single viable CD3+CD4+CD8-CD45RO+ cells were sorted as the memory CD4+ T cells. Serostatus was set by detecting CMV pp150, pp28, p38, p52 IgG. The length of the CDR3 is 15 residues. Germline-derived CDR1 and CDR2 are SGHRS and YFSETQ. V was pared by 3 bases and J by 6 bases, with 18 bases between. Some clones are missing from TCRdb's copy, which holds only in-frame ones; the method was immunoSEQ multiplex PCR. The sample lists approximately 52,000 clones, 60% to 80% occurring once. The clonotype comes from an adult in good health and CMV-seronegative. The gene calls are TRBV5-1 and TRBJ1-1; a weak D match, TRBD1 (6 bases). The source material was memory CD4+ T cells from blood. CDR3 DNA: TGCGCCAGCAGCTCGTACAGGGTTCCGGACGCTGAAGCTTTCTTT. It codes for CASSSYRVPDAEAFF.